This passage covers 3 T cell receptor beta chains from one sample sequenced in a study of blood T cell repertoires in COVID-19. Generated by immunoSEQ multiplex PCR, the TCRdb table keeps only in-frame clones and is missing some. The sample contains roughly 100,000 clones, about 83% of which appear only once. Sequences were obtained from peripheral blood. Every receptor here comes from a man aged 70-80 years with active or convalescent COVID-19.

The chain is built from TRBV30 and TRBJ2-1, with 10 bases lining up with TRBD2. V was clipped by 3 bases and J by 7 bases; unmatched bases: 9. Germline V lookup: CDR1 GTSNPN, CDR2 SVGIG (reference sequence). The CDR3 is 15 amino acids. The CDR3 sequence: CAWRIPSGGKNEQFF. In nucleotides, the CDR3 is TGTGCCTGGAGGATCCCTAGCGGGGGTAAGAATGAGCAGTTCTTC.

The chain has TRBV5-6 and TRBJ1-2; TRBD1 agrees at 8 bases. In germline, CDR1 is SGHDT, CDR2 YYEEEE. With V trimmed by 4 bases and J by 7 bases, 9 bases remained unmatched. The length of the CDR3 is 14 residues. CDR3 bases: TGTGCCAGCAGCCGCCTAACAGGGGGTAGTGGCTACACCTTC. It translates to CASSRLTGGSGYTF.

This chain links TRBV10-3 with TRBJ2-4; 13 bases fit TRBD2. Germline-derived CDR1 and CDR2 are ENHRY and SYGVKD. Unmatched junction bases numbered 2, after V lost 4 bases and J lost 5 bases. This CDR3 spans 15 amino acids. The CDR3 coding sequence is TGTGCCATCAGTGGGACTAGCGGGGGTGAAAACATTCAGTACTTC. It translates to CAISGTSGGENIQYF.